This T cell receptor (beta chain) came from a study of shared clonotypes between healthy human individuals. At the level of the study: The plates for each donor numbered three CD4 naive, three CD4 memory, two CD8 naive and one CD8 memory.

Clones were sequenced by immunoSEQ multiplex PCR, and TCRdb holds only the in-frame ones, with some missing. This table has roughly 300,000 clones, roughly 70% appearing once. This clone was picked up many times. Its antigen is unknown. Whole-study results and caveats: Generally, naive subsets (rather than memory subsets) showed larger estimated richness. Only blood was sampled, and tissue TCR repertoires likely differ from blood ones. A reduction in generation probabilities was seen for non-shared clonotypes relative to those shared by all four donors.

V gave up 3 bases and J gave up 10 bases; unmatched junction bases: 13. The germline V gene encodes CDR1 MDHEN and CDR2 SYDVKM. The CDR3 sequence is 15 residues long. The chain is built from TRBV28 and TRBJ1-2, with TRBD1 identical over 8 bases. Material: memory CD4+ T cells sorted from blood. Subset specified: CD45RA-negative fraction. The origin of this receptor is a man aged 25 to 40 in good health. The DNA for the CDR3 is TGTGCCAGCAGTTTTGGACAGGGCATGAGGATAGACTACACCTTC. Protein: CASSFGQGMRIDYTF.